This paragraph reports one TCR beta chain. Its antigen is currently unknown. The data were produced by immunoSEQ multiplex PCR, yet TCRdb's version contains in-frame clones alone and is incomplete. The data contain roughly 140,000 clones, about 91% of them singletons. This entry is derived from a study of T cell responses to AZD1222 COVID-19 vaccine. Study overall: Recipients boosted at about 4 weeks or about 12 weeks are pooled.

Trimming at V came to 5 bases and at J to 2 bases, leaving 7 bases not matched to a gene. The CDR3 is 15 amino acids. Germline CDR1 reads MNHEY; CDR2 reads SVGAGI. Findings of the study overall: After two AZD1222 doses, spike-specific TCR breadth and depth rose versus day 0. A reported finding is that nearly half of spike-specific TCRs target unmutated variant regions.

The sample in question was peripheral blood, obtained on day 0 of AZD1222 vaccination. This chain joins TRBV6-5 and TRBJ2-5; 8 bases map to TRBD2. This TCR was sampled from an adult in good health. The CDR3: CASSHAGGGQETQYF. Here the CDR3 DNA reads TGTGCCAGCAGTCACGCGGGAGGTGGGCAAGAGACCCAGTACTTC.